The 25 T cell receptor beta chains reported below all come from one sample, sequenced in a study of shared clonotypes between healthy human individuals. Sequencing used immunoSEQ multiplex PCR; TCRdb keeps in-frame clones, though not all of them. Of about 600,000 clones in the sample, around three quarters are singletons; the top ten hold about 12%. Sequencing was performed on PBMCs. The receptors originated from a middle-aged woman in good health. Some clones in this sample may be carry-over from other donors' samples.

This sequence joins TRBV27 and TRBJ2-1; 8 bases line up with TRBD2. Germline CDR1 MNHEY, CDR2 SMNVEV (reference sequence). With 9 bases clipped from V and 5 bases from J, the junction kept 6 bases outside the gene matches. The CDR3 has 13 residues. The CDR3 reads CARKLAEDNEQFF. The CDR3 coding sequence is TGTGCCAGAAAACTAGCGGAGGACAATGAGCAGTTCTTC.

This clone has only a few counts. The V call is TRBV28, the J call TRBJ1-3; D is ambiguous. CDR3 length equals 16 residues. Germline V gives CDR1 MDHEN, CDR2 SYDVKM. The V and J ends lost 10 bases and 0 bases respectively, with 19 bases between them. CDR3 bases: TGTGCCACCCAGAAAGTGCGAACCAGCTCTGGAAACACCATATATTTT. This translates into CATQKVRTSSGNTIYF.

This rearrangement joins TRBV7-2 to TRBJ2-3; TRBD2 agrees at 13 bases. Per germline, CDR1 SGHTA and CDR2 FQGNSA. CDR3 length: 16 amino acids. The V segment lost 3 bases and the J segment 6 bases; nucleotides outside the gene matches: 6. The CDR3 sequence is CASSFKLAGGADTQYF. CDR3 sequence (DNA): TGTGCCAGCAGCTTCAAACTAGCGGGAGGGGCCGATACGCAGTATTTT.

This clone has a handful of counts. The chain carries TRBV2 and TRBJ2-7, with 7 bases matching TRBD1. Germline assignment: CDR1 SNHLY and CDR2 FYNNEI. The CDR3 has 14 residues. V dropped 7 bases and J dropped 0; count of bases not matched to a gene: 6. CDR3 DNA sequence: TGTGCCAGCACTCCCTGGACAGGCTCCTACGAGCAGTACTTC. Translation: CASTPWTGSYEQYF.

As concerns this clone: This sequence may be a read error, since a much larger clone differs from it by one base. Other DNA sequences from this sample encode an identical CDR3 as well. V usage is TRBV10-2 and J usage is TRBJ2-2; D not certain. From germline, CDR1 is WSHSY and CDR2 SAAADI. The CDR3 is 14 residues long. V was cut by 9 bases and J by 1 base, with 12 bases left in between. The CDR3 nucleotides are TGCGCCAGTAAGCTAGACGTGAACACCGGGGAGCTGTTTTTT. Protein: CASKLDVNTGELFF.

J is TRBJ2-5 and V is TRBV5-4; a possible D gene is TRBD1 (6 bases). Between the trimmed V and J ends, which lost 4 bases and 2 bases, there was a span of 18 bases. Per germline, CDR1 SGHNT and CDR2 YYREEE (reference sequence). The CDR3 totals 16 residues. The CDR3 DNA sequence: TGTGCCAGCAGCCCCCCCCTCCAAGGGGGACAAGAGACCCAGTACTTC. Its translation is CASSPPLQGGQETQYF. Full variable domain (outside the CDR3, taken from reference TRBV5-4 and TRBJ2-5): ETGVTQSPTHLIKTRGQQVTLRCSSQSGHNTVSWYQQALGQGPQFIFQYYREEENGRGNFPPRFSGLQFPNYSSELNVNALELDDSALYLCASSPPLQGGQETQYFGPGTRLLVL.

Notes on this clone: One base separates it from a far larger clone, so it is likely a read error. The chain has TRBV7-9 and TRBJ2-7; 11 bases align to TRBD2. The length of the CDR3 is 16 residues. The germline CDR1 and CDR2 sequences are SEHNR and FQNEAQ (reference sequence). CDR3 protein: CAGSLAGGPTRYEQYF. In nucleotides, the CDR3 is TGTGCCGGCAGCTTAGCGGGAGGGCCCACTAGATACGAGCAGTACTTC.

This clone was observed many times. Additional DNA sequences in this sample encode the identical CDR3. V and J are TRBV19 and TRBJ2-2; no clear D gene. The V end was cut by 3 bases, the J end by 3 bases, with 5 bases between. The CDR3 loop spans 13 amino acids. Germline lookup yields CDR1 LNHDA and CDR2 SQIVND (reference sequence). The CDR3 sequence: CASSIEYTGELFF. DNA for the CDR3: TGTGCCAGTAGTATTGAGTACACCGGGGAGCTGTTTTTT.

This chain uses TRBV25-1 with TRBJ2-1; D is uncertain. V lost 2 bases and J 13 bases, leaving 9 bases between the germline ends. The CDR3 sequence is 11 residues long. The germline V gene has CDR1 MGHDK and CDR2 SYGVNS. The CDR3 region has the DNA TGTGCCAGCAGTGAAGTTGTTGTCCAGTTCTTC. Translated: CASSEVVVQFF.

This clone came up a few times. The same CDR3 can be traced to other DNA sequences in this sample. The chain is built from TRBV7-2 and TRBJ2-2; TRBD2 might be the D (6 bases). The CDR3 contains 15 residues. V lost 0 bases and J lost 2, with 7 bases in between. Germline values: CDR1 SGHTA, CDR2 FQGNSA. CDR3 in DNA: TGTGCCAGCAGCTTAGCGGGACTTAACACCGGGGAGCTGTTTTTT. Translating it yields CASSLAGLNTGELFF.

This clone occurred a few times. V is TRBV6-1 and J is TRBJ2-1, with 9 positions matching TRBD2. Germline V CDR1 and CDR2: MNHNS, SASEGT. V dropped 3 bases and J dropped 6; count of bases not matched to a gene: 6. The CDR3 is 15 residues long. CDR3 sequence: CASSDWREGSNEQFF. DNA for the CDR3: TGTGCCAGCAGTGACTGGCGGGAGGGGTCCAATGAGCAGTTCTTC.

CDR3 residues: CASRQGNTGELFF. The CDR3 DNA is TGTGCCAGCAGGCAGGGGAACACCGGGGAGCTGTTTTTT. The chain carries TRBV7-9 and TRBJ2-2, with TRBD1 as a possible D gene (5 bases). Trimming took off 6 bases at V and 1 base at J, with 6 bases between the two ends. The CDR3 loop spans 13 amino acids. Germline V gene sequence: CDR1 SEHNR, CDR2 FQNEAQ (reference sequence).

The rearrangement joins TRBV10-3 to TRBJ2-7; 10 bases match TRBD1. Germline loops: CDR1 ENHRY, CDR2 SYGVKD. J was trimmed by 6 bases and V by 4 bases; bases with no gene match: 3. The CDR3 is 13 amino acids. The CDR3 bases are TGTGCCATCAGTGCCGGACAGGGGGGCGAGCAGTACTTC. Translation: CAISAGQGGEQYF.

The chain employs TRBV5-1 and TRBJ2-7; 12 nucleotides match TRBD1. The CDR3 consists of 14 residues. The junction had 3 bases not matched to a gene; V was cut back by 3 bases and J by 5 bases. CDR1 is SGHRS and CDR2 is YFSETQ in the germline V gene. The CDR3 nucleotides read TGCGCCAGCAGCTACGGGACAGGGGGCGACGAGCAGTACTTC. This sequence encodes CASSYGTGGDEQYF.

This clone was picked up one time. The rearrangement uses TRBV7-7 and TRBJ2-7, with D unresolved. The germline V gene encodes CDR1 SSHAT and CDR2 FNYEAQ (reference sequence). The V end was cut by 1 base, the J end by 5 bases, with 12 bases between. This CDR3 has 14 residues. The CDR3 DNA is TGTGCCAGCAGCTTAGGGTTCCCCGGCGACGAGCAGTACTTC. It translates to CASSLGFPGDEQYF.

Details on this clone: A read error may explain this, as a much larger clone is one base away. The chain carries TRBV27 and TRBJ2-2, with 7 nucleotides matching TRBD2. The germline V gene encodes CDR1 MNHEY and CDR2 SMNVEV (reference sequence). CDR3 length: 15 amino acids. CDR3 protein: CASSLHLADTGGLFF. CDR3 DNA sequence: TGTGCCAGCAGTTTACACCTAGCGGACACCGGGGGGCTGTTTTTT.

This clone was detected once. The chain joins TRBV27 to TRBJ2-1; 12 nucleotides match TRBD2. This CDR3 comprises 17 residues. CDR1 and CDR2 from the germline V gene are MNHEY and SMNVEV (reference sequence). The V and J ends lost 7 bases and 0 bases, in that order; junction bases with no gene match: 7. CDR3 DNA: TGTGCCAGCATGACTAGCGGGAGTTCCAGCTCCTACAATGAGCAGTTCTTC. Protein: CASMTSGSSSSYNEQFF.

V is TRBV6-5 and J is TRBJ1-2; D not certain. With 1 base removed from V and 5 bases from J, the gap between germline ends came to 8 bases. This CDR3 region has 13 residues. Germline CDR1 reads MNHEY; CDR2 reads SVGAGI. The CDR3 DNA sequence: TGTGCCAGCAGTTACTTCGGACTATATGGCTACACCTTC. This translates into CASSYFGLYGYTF.

The chain recombines TRBV9 with TRBJ1-3, with TRBD1 as a possible D gene (5 bases). Trimming left V 3 bases short and J 4 bases short, with 20 bases between. This CDR3 spans 17 amino acids. Germline CDR1 reads SGDLS; CDR2 reads YYNGEE. The CDR3 loop reads CASSAATSGVWGNTIYF. The CDR3 DNA reads as TGTGCCAGCAGCGCCGCCACCTCGGGGGTTTGGGGAAACACCATATATTTT.

This clone was seen once. The chain employs TRBV7-2 and TRBJ2-1; D possibly corresponds to TRBD2 (5 bases). This CDR3 is built from 15 residues. Germline CDR1 is SGHTA and CDR2 is FQGNSA. V was pared by 8 bases and J by 4 bases, with 18 bases between. CDR3 amino acids: CASQKVRALYNEQFF. The CDR3 DNA sequence: TGTGCCAGCCAAAAAGTGCGGGCTCTATACAATGAGCAGTTCTTC.

The chain is built from TRBV7-2 and TRBJ2-3; possible D gene TRBD2, 5 bases. Per germline, CDR1 SGHTA and CDR2 FQGNSA. The CDR3 covers 15 residues. Trimming took off 5 bases at V and 2 bases at J, with 14 bases between the two ends. Written as DNA, the CDR3 is TGTGCCAGCAGCCAACTAGAACAAAACACAGATACGCAGTATTTT. This codes for CASSQLEQNTDTQYF.

This clone was counted only a few times. The V and J genes are TRBV10-3 and TRBJ2-7, with TRBD1 identical over 10 bases. Looked up from germline, CDR1 is ENHRY and CDR2 is SYGVKD. This CDR3 has 15 residues. J lost 1 base, V lost 6 bases, and 6 bases had no gene match. DNA for the CDR3: TGTGCCATCAGCTCGGGGGACAGGGGTTCCTACGAGCAGTACTTC. Protein sequence: CAISSGDRGSYEQYF.

For this clone: A much larger clone sits a single nucleotide away, making a read error possible. The sample carries other DNA sequences with the same CDR3. The rearrangement uses TRBV9 and TRBJ2-5, with 9 bases lining up with TRBD2. CDR1 and CDR2 from the germline V gene are SGDLS and YYNGEE. J gave up 9 bases and V 3 bases, and 15 bases lay outside the gene matches. The CDR3 is 16 residues long. CDR3 nucleotides: TGTGCCAGCAGCGCGGCCGGGACTAGCTGCCCCTCCCCCCAGTACTTC. Amino acid sequence: CASSAAGTSCPSPQYF.

The CDR3 bases are TGTGCCAGCAGCTTGGCAGGGGGTAACACTGAAGCTTTCTTT. This gives the protein CASSLAGGNTEAFF. The V call is TRBV7-3, the J call TRBJ1-1; 7 bases line up with TRBD1. V trimming: 3 bases; J trimming: 2 bases; junction bases outside the gene matches: 3. In germline, CDR1 is SGHTA, CDR2 FQGTGA. The CDR3 totals 14 residues.

The chain carries TRBV28 and TRBJ1-5; 12 bases fit TRBD1. The junction had 7 bases not matched to a gene; V was cut back by 10 bases and J by 3 bases. CDR1 and CDR2 from the germline V gene are MDHEN and SYDVKM. The CDR3 is 15 amino acids. CDR3 in amino acids: CATRDRGLNNQPQHF. In nucleotides, the CDR3 is TGTGCCACCAGGGACAGGGGGCTTAACAATCAGCCCCAGCATTTT.